This TCR beta chain was identified in a study of T-cell memory formation after mild COVID-19. Looked up from germline, CDR1 is SNHLY and CDR2 is FYNNEI. This CDR3 contains 13 residues. Trimming took 8 bases from V and 3 from J, leaving 13 bases between them. Each CDR3 protein is one row after TCRdb ran MiXCR on the 5' RACE reads. The data contain 350,000 or so distinct CDR3 sequences, 10% to 15% of them seen just once; the ten biggest clones take up around 21%. Sequenced: PBMCs or a T cell subset sorted from them (not recorded which). V and J are TRBV2 and TRBJ1-1, with D unclear. This sequence originates from a man between 18 and 35 years old who had mild COVID-19 (a few samples of this study predate the infection). Cell type and time point are not known. The CDR3 region has the DNA TGTGCCAGCCGCTGGGGAAGGGACACTGAAGCTTTCTTT. Translated, it gives CASRWGRDTEAFF.